The 32 T cell receptor beta chains given below trace back to one sample, sequenced in a study of blood T cell repertoires in COVID-19. The data were produced by immunoSEQ multiplex PCR, yet TCRdb's version contains in-frame clones alone and is incomplete. This sample has roughly 100,000 clones, with 89% found just once. Sequenced input: peripheral blood. The receptor set was obtained from a woman aged 55-70 years with acute or convalescent COVID-19.

J is TRBJ1-3 and V is TRBV12-5; D possibly corresponds to TRBD1 (6 bases). The CDR3 has 15 residues. V was shortened by 6 bases and J by 4 bases, with 16 bases between the two germline ends. Germline-derived CDR1 and CDR2 are LGHNT and FRNRAP. The CDR3 sequence is CASGQTQGLGNTIYF. CDR3 nucleotides: TGTGCTAGTGGGCAAACCCAGGGGCTCGGAAACACCATATATTTT.

The genes are TRBV3-1 (or the pseudogene TRBV3-2) and TRBJ1-2; maybe TRBD1 (6 bases). The CDR3 consists of 14 residues. V was clipped by 2 bases and J by 3 bases, with 10 bases between them. CDR1 is LGHDT, CDR2 YNNKEL, per germline (reference sequence). DNA for the CDR3: TGTGCCAGCAGCCAAACCGGGACACACTATGGCTACACCTTC. This translates into CASSQTGTHYGYTF.

The gene calls are TRBV5-1 and TRBJ1-4; tentatively, D is TRBD1 (6 bases). The CDR3 extends over 15 amino acids. V gave up 2 bases and J gave up 0 bases, with 8 bases separating them. CDR1 and CDR2 (germline): SGHRS, YFSETQ. CDR3 residues: CASSLQGSTNEKLFF. The CDR3 DNA follows: TGCGCCAGCAGCTTACAGGGCTCAACTAATGAAAAACTGTTTTTT.

This chain uses TRBV20-1 with TRBJ2-5; 10 bases agree with TRBD2. The CDR3 extends over 14 amino acids. Germline lookup yields CDR1 DFQATT and CDR2 SNEGSKA (reference sequence). The V segment lost 3 bases and the J segment 5 bases; nucleotides outside the gene matches: 6. Here the CDR3 reads CSASRAGGWETQYF. Here the CDR3 DNA reads TGCAGTGCTAGTCGAGCGGGAGGGTGGGAGACCCAGTACTTC.

The V and J genes are TRBV5-1 and TRBJ1-2; perhaps TRBD1 as D (6 bases). The germline V and J ends were trimmed by 3 bases and 7 bases, with 19 bases remaining between them. CDR3 length equals 15 residues. Germline V CDR1 and CDR2: SGHRS, YFSETQ. DNA for the CDR3: TGCGCCAGCAGCTCCACCCCGGACAGTTTTACTGGCTACACCTTC. Encoded protein: CASSSTPDSFTGYTF.

The genes are TRBV6-6 and TRBJ1-2; the D gene is possibly TRBD1 (5 bases). V lost 5 bases and J lost 8, with 18 bases in between. This CDR3 has 14 residues. CDR1 MNHNY and CDR2 SVGAGI come from the germline V gene (reference sequence). The chain's CDR3 is CASSRDAGVVGYTF. CDR3 nucleotides: TGTGCCAGCAGTCGGGACGCCGGGGTGGTGGGCTACACCTTC.

The chain recombines TRBV6-5 with TRBJ1-1; D is unresolved. Germline V gene sequence: CDR1 MNHEY, CDR2 SVGAGI. Trimming took off 5 bases at V and 10 bases at J, with 17 bases between the two ends. The CDR3 runs 13 residues. Here the CDR3 reads CASSPSTPVVAFF. The CDR3 nucleotides are TGTGCCAGCAGTCCCTCGACACCGGTGGTAGCTTTCTTT.

The chain combines TRBV5-1 with TRBJ2-2; 8 bases match TRBD1. The ends lost 1 base at V and 1 base at J; junction bases unmatched: 3. The CDR3 consists of 16 residues. Germline CDR1 reads SGHRS; CDR2 reads YFSETQ. CDR3 DNA sequence: TGCGCCAGCAGCTTGTCAGGGGGCAGGAACACCGGGGAGCTGTTTTTT. The encoded protein is CASSLSGGRNTGELFF.

The V and J genes are TRBV11-2 and TRBJ2-7; perhaps TRBD2 as D (5 bases). V lost 2 bases to trimming and J lost 1 base, with 21 bases between them. This CDR3 region has 18 residues. Germline V CDR1 and CDR2: SGHAT, FQNNGV. The CDR3 is CASSLTDSTLLQSYEQYF. The CDR3 DNA sequence: TGTGCCAGCAGCTTAACGGACTCAACCTTACTTCAATCCTACGAGCAGTACTTC.

The CDR3 loop is CASSLLPRDNEQFF. The CDR3 coding sequence is TGTGCCAGCAGTTTACTCCCCCGGGACAATGAGCAGTTCTTC. This sequence joins TRBV28 and TRBJ2-1, with no clear D. CDR1 MDHEN and CDR2 SYDVKM come from the germline V gene. V lost 2 bases to trimming and J lost 5 bases, with 10 bases between them. CDR3 length: 14 amino acids.

V and J are TRBV27 and TRBJ2-1; a possible D gene is TRBD2 (6 bases). Germline CDR1 and CDR2: MNHEY and SMNVEV (reference sequence). The length of the CDR3 is 12 residues. V shed 3 bases and J shed 14 bases, with 14 bases lying between them. CDR3 nucleotides: TGTGCCAGCAGTTTGGGGCCTGGGGAGGAGTTCTTC. The encoded protein is CASSLGPGEEFF.

V and J are TRBV27 and TRBJ1-2, with 9 bases fitting TRBD1. Trimming took 4 bases from V and 11 from J; bases not matched to a gene: 5. The CDR3 length is 12 residues. The germline CDR1 and CDR2 sequences are MNHEY and SMNVEV (reference sequence). The CDR3 coding sequence is TGTGCCAGCAGTTCGGGACAGGGATATTACACCTTC. Amino acid sequence: CASSSGQGYYTF.

This clone was seen only a few times. V usage is TRBV6-5 and J usage is TRBJ1-1, with D hard to call. The CDR3 runs to 14 residues. Germline lookup yields CDR1 MNHEY and CDR2 SVGAGI. Trimming pared 7 bases from V and 5 bases from J, leaving 17 bases between. CDR3 region: CASMGGSFRTEAFF. Here the CDR3 DNA reads TGTGCCAGCATGGGAGGATCGTTTCGGACTGAAGCTTTCTTT.

The J gene is TRBJ1-5, the V gene TRBV28, with 7 nucleotides matching TRBD1. J lost 5 bases, V lost 6 bases, and 7 bases had no gene match. Germline lookup yields CDR1 MDHEN and CDR2 SYDVKM. This CDR3 is 14 amino acids long. The CDR3, as DNA: TGTGCCAGCAGGGAGACAGGGCCCGATCAGCCCCAGCATTTT. It codes for CASRETGPDQPQHF. Full variable domain (outside the CDR3, taken from reference TRBV28 and TRBJ1-5): DVKVTQSSRYLVKRTGEKVFLECVQDMDHENMFWYRQDPGLGLRLIYFSYDVKMKEKGDIPEGYSVSREKKERFSLILESASTNQTSMYLCASRETGPDQPQHFGDGTRLSIL.

The chain links TRBV12-5 to TRBJ1-2; D remains unclear. Germline V gene data show CDR1 as LGHNT and CDR2 as FRNRAP. The CDR3 loop spans 13 amino acids. The V and J ends lost 3 bases and 7 bases respectively, with 12 bases between them. The CDR3 reads CASGFPAGSGYTF. In DNA form, the CDR3 reads TGTGCTAGTGGTTTCCCCGCGGGTTCTGGCTACACCTTC.

The chain has TRBV5-4 and TRBJ2-3, with D maybe TRBD2 (6 bases). Deletions cut 5 bases from V and 1 base from J, with 17 bases between. The CDR3 loop spans 16 amino acids. The germline gives CDR1 SGHNT, CDR2 YYREEE (reference sequence). The CDR3 DNA is TGTGCCAGCAGTCGTGGGGGGAGACTCGGCACAGATACGCAGTATTTT. Its translation is CASSRGGRLGTDTQYF.

The V gene is TRBV5-1, the J gene TRBJ1-2, with 8 bases that match TRBD1. Germline CDR1 reads SGHRS; CDR2 reads YFSETQ. The CDR3 covers 14 residues. J lost 7 bases, V lost 0 bases, and 5 bases had no gene match. The CDR3 nucleotides read TGCGCCAGCAGCTTGGGACAGGGGAGTGGTGGCTACACCTTC. It specifies CASSLGQGSGGYTF.

The rearrangement joins TRBV28 to TRBJ2-1, with a possible D match to TRBD1 (5 bases). The CDR3 sequence is 12 residues long. CDR1 is MDHEN, CDR2 SYDVKM, per germline. Trimming stripped 8 bases from V and 7 bases from J, with 12 bases between. CDR3 DNA: TGTGCCAGCGGACACCCTTGGAATGAGCAGTTCTTC. Translated: CASGHPWNEQFF.

A single count supports this clone. The chain uses TRBV28 and TRBJ2-4; tentative D call: TRBD2 (5 bases). CDR3 size: 16 residues. V lost 5 bases to trimming and J lost 3 bases, with 17 bases between them. The germline V gene has CDR1 MDHEN and CDR2 SYDVKM. CDR3 nucleotides: TGTGCCAGCAGTCAGGACCTCCCCGGGGTCAAAAACATTCAGTACTTC. It specifies CASSQDLPGVKNIQYF.

A note on this clone: Other DNA sequences of this sample code for an identical CDR3. The chain carries TRBV28 and TRBJ1-2, with 10 nucleotides matching TRBD1. The germline CDR1 and CDR2 sequences are MDHEN and SYDVKM. V gave up 7 bases and J gave up 2 bases; unmatched junction bases: 4. CDR3 length equals 14 residues. The CDR3 loop is CASIPGQGNYGYTF. The CDR3 region has the DNA TGTGCCAGCATTCCGGGACAGGGGAACTATGGCTACACCTTC.

The V and J genes are TRBV6-5 and TRBJ2-3; 7 nucleotides match TRBD1. CDR1 is MNHEY, CDR2 SVGAGI, per germline. The CDR3 is 14 amino acids. In nucleotides, the CDR3 is TGTGCTACTACCCGGACAGGACACACAGATACGCAGTATTTT. Encoded protein: CATTRTGHTDTQYF.

CDR3 sequence reads: CASSPQPEANYGYTF. CDR3 bases: TGTGCCAGCAGCCCCCAACCGGAGGCTAACTATGGCTACACCTTC. The genes are TRBV7-6 and TRBJ1-2; D not resolved. V was pared by 5 bases and J by 0 bases, with 13 bases between. CDR1 and CDR2 from the germline V gene are SGHVS and FNYEAQ. This CDR3 is built from 15 residues.

There are a few counts of this clone. V usage is TRBV28 and J usage is TRBJ1-6; no reliable D call. Germline-derived CDR1 and CDR2 are MDHEN and SYDVKM. This CDR3 is 17 amino acids long. Trimming cost V 4 bases and J 12 bases, with 25 bases left between them. The CDR3 sequence is CASSSPTPVAGGEPLHF. The DNA of the CDR3 is TGTGCCAGCAGTTCGCCGACACCCGTGGCCGGAGGAGAACCCCTCCACTTT.

The V gene is TRBV6-5, the J gene TRBJ1-6; the D is unclear. Germline V gives CDR1 MNHEY, CDR2 SVGAGI. The ends were cut back, 10 bases at V and 8 bases at J, with 9 bases in the middle. The CDR3 is 11 amino acids. The DNA of the CDR3 is TGTGCCACCCGGGTGGATTCACCCCTCCACTTT. Amino acid sequence: CATRVDSPLHF.

CDR3 DNA: TGTGCCAGCAGCGTAGACTGGGGCGGCTACACCTTC. Its translation is CASSVDWGGYTF. The chain uses TRBV9 and TRBJ1-2; a weak D match, TRBD1 (5 bases). Between the trimmed V and J ends, which lost 0 bases and 8 bases, there was a span of 8 bases. Per germline, CDR1 SGDLS and CDR2 YYNGEE. The CDR3 has 12 amino acids.

The chain's CDR3 is CASSHRTAWDQPQHF. In nucleotides, the CDR3 is TGTGCCAGTAGTCACCGGACAGCCTGGGATCAGCCCCAGCATTTT. The chain recombines TRBV19 with TRBJ1-5, with a possible D match to TRBD1 (6 bases). Per germline, CDR1 LNHDA and CDR2 SQIVND (reference sequence). The CDR3 runs to 15 residues. Trimming shortened V by 5 bases and J by 5 bases, and 16 bases separated the two germline ends. The whole variable domain, filled in from reference TRBV19 and TRBJ1-5, reads DGGITQSPKYLFRKEGQNVTLSCEQNLNHDAMYWYRQDPGQGLRLIYYSQIVNDFQKGDIAEGYSVSREKKESFPLTVTSAQKNPTAFYLCASSHRTAWDQPQHFGDGTRLSIL.

V gene TRBV25-1 combines with J gene TRBJ1-5; weak D call: TRBD1 (5 bases). Germline V gene sequence: CDR1 MGHDK, CDR2 SYGVNS. The CDR3 length is 14 residues. The V and J ends lost 5 bases and 1 base respectively, with 9 bases between them. DNA of the CDR3: TGTGCCAGCAGTTTGGCAGGGAGCAATCAGCCCCAGCATTTT. This sequence encodes CASSLAGSNQPQHF.

The chain has TRBV6-5 and TRBJ2-1, with TRBD2 identical over 8 bases. The CDR3 sequence is 16 residues long. CDR1 MNHEY and CDR2 SVGAGI come from the germline V gene. V was clipped by 2 bases and J by 6 bases; unmatched bases: 9. The CDR3 nucleotides read TGTGCCAGCAGTTACGAGGGCGGGAGGATCTCCAATGAGCAGTTCTTC. Its translation: CASSYEGGRISNEQFF.

The chain uses TRBV24-1 and TRBJ2-1; 7 nucleotides agree with TRBD2. Germline CDR1 KGHDR, CDR2 SFDVKD. This CDR3 is 16 amino acids long. With V trimmed by 4 bases and J by 4 bases, 9 bases remained unmatched. CDR3 sequence: CATSDPSSGSYNEQFF. CDR3 bases: TGTGCCACCAGTGACCCCTCTAGCGGTTCATACAATGAGCAGTTCTTC.

V and J are TRBV19 and TRBJ1-5; 8 nucleotides match TRBD1. With V trimmed by 3 bases and J by 4 bases, 11 bases remained unmatched. The CDR3 is 17 amino acids. In germline, CDR1 is LNHDA, CDR2 SQIVND (reference sequence). CDR3 nucleotide sequence: TGTGCCAGTAGTATCTCTGCAGGGGGCACTACGAATCAGCCCCAGCATTTT. Translated: CASSISAGGTTNQPQHF.

This clone was counted only a few times. The chain employs TRBV6-1 and TRBJ1-6, with a tentative D call TRBD1 (5 bases). The CDR3 extends over 15 amino acids. Looked up from germline, CDR1 is MNHNS and CDR2 is SASEGT. The V and J ends lost 2 bases and 7 bases respectively, with 12 bases between them. CDR3 region: CASSEQGGGNSPLHF. The CDR3 region has the DNA TGTGCCAGCAGTGAACAGGGCGGGGGAAATTCACCCCTCCACTTT.

The chain couples TRBV5-4 to TRBJ1-1; 9 bases map to TRBD1. Germline V gene data show CDR1 as SGHNT and CDR2 as YYREEE (reference sequence). With 2 bases clipped from V and 6 bases from J, the junction kept 2 bases outside the gene matches. This CDR3 spans 13 amino acids. CDR3 residues: CASSLQGAAEAFF. The CDR3 nucleotides read TGTGCCAGCAGCTTACAGGGGGCTGCTGAAGCTTTCTTT.